A single sample is the source of the 21 T cell receptor beta chains below, sequenced in a study of response to subunit inactivated influenza vaccine. Using its own MiXCR run on the RT-PCR reads, TCRdb lists one record per CDR3 protein. The profile covers just under 550,000 distinct CDR3 sequences, with under 30% appearing a single time and about 3% taken by the ten largest. The data were also submitted as part of a second study, on T cells expressing NK-cell markers. This second study says: 5'RACE template switching with UMIs produced the TCR beta cDNA.

This specimen consisted of CD4+ T cells sorted from PBMCs, obtained about 11 days after vaccination. Receptors originate from a man between 50 and 59 years old who received an inactivated influenza vaccine.

This chain uses TRBV19 with TRBJ2-1; no definite D call. Germline V gene sequence: CDR1 LNHDA, CDR2 SQIVND (reference sequence). The CDR3 totals 11 residues. V gave up 6 bases and J gave up 13 bases, with 13 bases separating them. In nucleotides, the CDR3 is TGTGCCAGTAGCCTTGATGGTGCTCAGTTCTTC. Protein: CASSLDGAQFF. Full variable domain (remainder filled in from reference TRBV19 and TRBJ2-1): DGGITQSPKYLFRKEGQNVTLSCEQNLNHDAMYWYRQDPGQGLRLIYYSQIVNDFQKGDIAEGYSVSREKKESFPLTVTSAQKNPTAFYLCASSLDGAQFFGPGTRLTVL.

This clonotype was detected a few times. The J gene is TRBJ2-7, the V gene TRBV6-1; 7 nucleotides agree with TRBD1. The CDR3 spans 15 residues. Unmatched junction bases numbered 11, after V lost 4 bases and J lost 5 bases. Germline-derived CDR1 and CDR2 are MNHNS and SASEGT. This CDR3 is CASSGQQGIQDEQYF. The DNA of the CDR3 is TGTGCCAGCAGTGGCCAACAGGGGATCCAAGACGAGCAGTACTTC.

The rearrangement uses TRBV12-3 or TRBV12-4 and TRBJ1-5; possibly TRBD1 for D (5 bases). The CDR3 is made up of 14 amino acids. The V and J ends lost 4 bases and 3 bases respectively, with 10 bases between them. The CDR3 DNA follows: TGTGCCAGCAGTTGGCAGGGATACAATCAGCCCCAGCATTTT. As protein: CASSWQGYNQPQHF.

CDR3 region: CASSRPLGNAEKLFF. As DNA, the CDR3 is TGTGCCAGCAGTCGACCTCTAGGAAATGCGGAAAAACTGTTTTTT. The gene calls are TRBV28 and TRBJ1-4; no firm D call. Trimming removed 5 bases from V and 8 bases from J, with 18 bases in between. Germline CDR1 MDHEN, CDR2 SYDVKM. The CDR3 is made up of 15 amino acids.

In this sample, this clonotype turned up a few times. V is TRBV2 and J is TRBJ2-1; D gene ambiguous. The V gene lost 3 bases and the J gene lost 8 bases, with 14 bases spanning the gap. CDR3 size: 14 residues. Germline assignment: CDR1 SNHLY and CDR2 FYNNEI. The CDR3 nucleotides read TGTGCCAGCAGTGAGTATATTAAGTCCCATGAGCAGTTCTTC. It yields the protein CASSEYIKSHEQFF. Looking up the rest from reference TRBV2 and TRBJ2-1 gives the full variable domain: EPEVTQTPSHQVTQMGQEVILRCVPISNHLYFYWYRQILGQKVEFLVSFYNNEISEKSEIFDDQFSVERPDGSNFTLKIRSTKLEDSAMYFCASSEYIKSHEQFFGPGTRLTVL.

This clonotype was observed many times. The gene calls are TRBV14 and TRBJ2-1; D gene unclear. The CDR3 is 16 residues long. The germline V and J ends were trimmed by 0 bases and 0 bases, with 9 bases remaining between them. Germline V CDR1 and CDR2: SGHDN, FVKESK. Written as DNA, the CDR3 is TGTGCCAGCAGCCAAGATTTGCTAAGCTCCTACAATGAGCAGTTCTTC. It yields the protein CASSQDLLSSYNEQFF.

This clonotype was seen only a few times. This chain connects TRBV11-3 to TRBJ2-5; no clear D. Germline CDR1 is SGHNT and CDR2 is YENEEA. The germline V and J ends were trimmed by 1 base and 1 base, with 10 bases remaining between them. This CDR3 is built from 15 residues. The CDR3 sequence: CASSLGGTRQETQYF. CDR3 nucleotide sequence: TGTGCCAGCAGCTTAGGAGGAACCCGCCAAGAGACCCAGTACTTC.

The chain joins TRBV6-1 to TRBJ1-5; D gene uncertain. The CDR3 has 16 residues. V lost 5 bases, J lost 0 bases, and 14 bases lay in between. The germline CDR1 and CDR2 sequences are MNHNS and SASEGT. The CDR3 here is CASSPQGRNSNQPQHF. CDR3 in DNA: TGTGCCAGCAGTCCCCAAGGACGGAATAGCAATCAGCCCCAGCATTTT.

The chain employs TRBV28 and TRBJ1-2; the match to TRBD1 covers 8 bases. The CDR3 contains 15 residues. Looked up from germline, CDR1 is MDHEN and CDR2 is SYDVKM. V trimming: 2 bases; J trimming: 7 bases; junction bases outside the gene matches: 9. CDR3 region: CASSLGQGGWSGYTF. The CDR3 nucleotides read TGTGCCAGCAGTTTAGGACAGGGCGGTTGGAGTGGCTACACCTTC.

The genes are TRBV7-2 and TRBJ1-2; 10 bases match TRBD1. The CDR3 is 13 amino acids. CDR1 SGHTA and CDR2 FQGNSA come from the germline V gene. V was clipped by 1 base and J by 7 bases; unmatched bases: 0. CDR3 nucleotides: TGTGCCAGCAGCTTAGGACAGGGGGCTGGCTACACCTTC. The encoded protein is CASSLGQGAGYTF.

The rearrangement uses TRBV5-8 and TRBJ1-5; perhaps TRBD1 as D (5 bases). Per the germline V gene, CDR1 is SGHTS and CDR2 is YDEGEE. V lost 4 bases and J 6 bases, leaving 11 bases between the germline ends. The CDR3 consists of 13 residues. Written as DNA, the CDR3 is TGTGCCAGCAGCGGCGGACACGGTCAGCCCCAGCATTTT. It yields the protein CASSGGHGQPQHF.

There are a few counts of this clonotype. This chain uses TRBV6-5 with TRBJ2-7; no clear D gene. Germline CDR1 MNHEY, CDR2 SVGAGI. The CDR3 runs 14 residues. With 7 bases removed from V and 4 bases from J, the gap between germline ends came to 17 bases. The CDR3 nucleotides read TGTGCCAGCAATTGGAATAGAAGAGTTTACGAGCAGTACTTC. Translation: CASNWNRRVYEQYF.

This chain links TRBV6-2 or TRBV6-3 with TRBJ2-5, with no clear D. V was trimmed by 6 bases and J by 4 bases, leaving 12 bases between them. The germline gives CDR1 MNHEY, CDR2 SVGEGT. This CDR3 comprises 13 residues. The CDR3 reads CASSNTPPETQYF. CDR3 in DNA: TGTGCCAGCAGCAACACCCCGCCAGAGACCCAGTACTTC.

The V call is TRBV18, the J call TRBJ1-4; 11 nucleotides match TRBD1. With V trimmed by 3 bases and J by 7 bases, 1 base remained unmatched. The CDR3 consists of 14 residues. From germline, CDR1 is KGHSH and CDR2 LQKENI. Written as DNA, the CDR3 is TGTGCCAGCTCACCGGACAGGGGGCGTGAAAAACTGTTTTTT. Translating gives CASSPDRGREKLFF.

Details on this clonotype: Lacking the conserved final phenylalanine or tryptophan, this CDR3 likely reflects a read error. Because the CDR3's place on the DNA is in doubt, the DNA is left out and the CDR3 is given as listed by TCRdb. The V gene is TRBV7-2, the J gene TRBJ1-2; the DNA was not used to check the table's D call, TRBD1. CDR1 and CDR2 from the germline V gene are SGHTA and FQGNSA. The CDR3 numbers 14 amino acids, ends counted. CDR3 residues: CASSLSVEMNVGPV.

J is TRBJ2-7 and V is TRBV7-2, with 9 bases lining up with TRBD1. The CDR3 totals 15 residues. J gave up 4 bases and V 4 bases, and 8 bases lay outside the gene matches. The germline gives CDR1 SGHTA, CDR2 FQGNSA. The CDR3 sequence is CASSYGGTGRYEQYF. CDR3 DNA sequence: TGTGCCAGCAGCTATGGCGGGACAGGGCGGTACGAGCAGTACTTC.

The CDR3 DNA is TGTGCCAGCAGTTACTCGACTAGCGGGAGAGTAAAAACCGGGGAGCTGTTTTTT. Translating it yields CASSYSTSGRVKTGELFF. The chain has TRBV6-5 and TRBJ2-2; 12 bases align to TRBD2. Germline loops: CDR1 MNHEY, CDR2 SVGAGI. The CDR3 contains 18 residues. Trimming cost V 0 bases and J 5 bases; bases outside gene matches: 7.

The chain has TRBV20-1 and TRBJ2-5, with 11 nucleotides matching TRBD1. The CDR3 is made up of 17 amino acids. Germline CDR1 DFQATT, CDR2 SNEGSKA (reference sequence). Germline trimming cut 6 bases from V and 5 bases from J; bases unmatched to any gene: 17. The DNA for the CDR3 is TGCAGTGCGCCCCCCGGGACAGGGGGAGGGTTGGGGGAGACCCAGTACTTC. Translated: CSAPPGTGGGLGETQYF.

The chain links TRBV24-1 to TRBJ2-4, with D tentatively TRBD1 (6 bases). The V gene's germline CDR1 is KGHDR and CDR2 SFDVKD. Deletions cut 3 bases from V and 15 bases from J, with 20 bases between. The CDR3 totals 14 residues. CDR3 residues: CATSDPARDTNLYF. The CDR3 region has the DNA TGTGCCACCAGTGATCCCGCGAGGGACACCAATCTGTACTTC.

In this sample, this clonotype turned up a few times. The genes are TRBV4-1 and TRBJ1-4; 12 bases agree with TRBD1. The V segment lost 0 bases and the J segment 2 bases; nucleotides outside the gene matches: 10. Germline V lookup: CDR1 MGHRA, CDR2 YSYEKL. The CDR3 covers 20 residues. The CDR3 sequence: CASSQDIGDRGLATNEKLFF. CDR3 coding DNA: TGCGCCAGCAGCCAAGATATCGGGGACAGGGGGCTGGCGACTAATGAAAAACTGTTTTTT.

This clonotype was picked up one time. The rearrangement uses TRBV12-3 or TRBV12-4 and TRBJ2-2; 9 bases line up with TRBD1. The J segment lost 6 bases and the V segment lost 2 bases, leaving 13 bases of the junction unmatched. CDR3 size: 18 residues. The CDR3 sequence: CASSLPGQGLFNPGELFF. DNA for the CDR3: TGTGCCAGCAGTTTACCGGGACAGGGTCTTTTTAATCCCGGGGAGCTGTTTTTT.